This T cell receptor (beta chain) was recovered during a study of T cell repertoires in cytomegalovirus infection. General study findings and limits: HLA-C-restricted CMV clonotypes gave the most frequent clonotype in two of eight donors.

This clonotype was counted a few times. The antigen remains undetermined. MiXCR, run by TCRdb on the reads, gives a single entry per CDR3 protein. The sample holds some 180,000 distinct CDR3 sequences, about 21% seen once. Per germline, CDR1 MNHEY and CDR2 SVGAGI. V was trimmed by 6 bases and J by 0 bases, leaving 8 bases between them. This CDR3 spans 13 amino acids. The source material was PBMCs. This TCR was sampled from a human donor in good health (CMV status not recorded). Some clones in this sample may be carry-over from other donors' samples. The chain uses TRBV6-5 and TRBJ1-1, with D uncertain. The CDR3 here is CASSAGMNTEAFF. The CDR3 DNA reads TGTGCCAGCAGCGCGGGGATGAACACTGAAGCTTTCTTT.